The 18 T cell receptor beta chains in this list originate from one sample, sequenced in a study of T cell repertoires and HLA-DP antigens. For these receptors, no antigen is known. The table came from immunoSEQ multiplex PCR; TCRdb's copy has only in-frame clones and leaves some out. The sample lists 90,000 to 130,000 clones, nearly 95% seen once, with approximately 0.29% in the top ten. The sequencing sample was made of CD4+ T cells from PBMCs. The source is a woman younger than 35 in good health and CMV-seronegative.

V is TRBV30 and J is TRBJ2-7; 8 bases fit TRBD1. Unmatched junction bases numbered 8, after V lost 0 bases and J lost 10 bases. This CDR3 is built from 13 residues. Germline loops: CDR1 GTSNPN, CDR2 SVGIG (reference sequence). This CDR3 reads CAWSVLRGQGQYF. In DNA, the CDR3 is TGTGCCTGGAGTGTACTCAGGGGGCAGGGTCAGTACTTC.

The V gene is TRBV27, the J gene TRBJ2-1; the match to TRBD2 covers 8 bases. CDR1 MNHEY and CDR2 SMNVEV come from the germline V gene (reference sequence). V trimming: 2 bases; J trimming: 4 bases; junction bases outside the gene matches: 4. The CDR3 covers 15 residues. CDR3 in DNA: TGTGCCAGCAGTTTAGCTAGCGGGCCATACAATGAGCAGTTCTTC. Its protein product is CASSLASGPYNEQFF.

This clone came up once. The chain uses TRBV6-1 and TRBJ2-5; perhaps D is TRBD1 or TRBD2 (5 bases each). This CDR3 region has 13 residues. The V end was cut by 6 bases, the J end by 4 bases, with 12 bases between. Germline V lookup: CDR1 MNHNS, CDR2 SASEGT. The CDR3 spells CASSRGLGETQYF. The DNA of the CDR3 is TGTGCCAGCAGCCGGGGCCTGGGAGAGACCCAGTACTTC.

This sequence joins TRBV25-1 and TRBJ2-1; possibly TRBD1 or TRBD2 for D (5 bases each). CDR1 is MGHDK and CDR2 is SYGVNS in the germline V gene. V gave up 3 bases and J gave up 5 bases, with 8 bases separating them. This CDR3 contains 13 residues. CDR3 region: CASSDPGHNEQFF. The CDR3 DNA reads TGTGCCAGCAGTGATCCGGGGCACAATGAGCAGTTCTTC.

The rearrangement uses TRBV19 and TRBJ1-2; no firm D call. The germline CDR1 and CDR2 sequences are LNHDA and SQIVND (reference sequence). Trimming removed 6 bases from V and 0 bases from J, with 11 bases in between. The CDR3 has 14 residues. The CDR3 region has the DNA TGTGCCAGTAGGTTTGGACGGTCTAACTATGGCTACACCTTC. Residues: CASRFGRSNYGYTF.

This rearrangement joins TRBV4-1 to TRBJ1-1; D is perhaps TRBD1 (6 bases). This CDR3 has 14 residues. Trimming pared 1 base from V and 10 bases from J, leaving 16 bases between. Germline assignment: CDR1 MGHRA and CDR2 YSYEKL. CDR3 DNA: TGCGCCAGCAGCCAAGGTCCGGGGGCACAGGGAGCTTTCTTT. Encoded protein: CASSQGPGAQGAFF.

The chain combines TRBV6-1 with TRBJ2-7; unclear D gene. Germline values: CDR1 MNHNS, CDR2 SASEGT. This CDR3 is 14 amino acids long. The germline V and J ends were trimmed by 6 bases and 0 bases, with 12 bases remaining between them. The DNA of the CDR3 is TGTGCCAGCAGCCCGGACCGACCCTCCTACGAGCAGTACTTC. It specifies CASSPDRPSYEQYF.

This chain uses TRBV4-2 with TRBJ2-4; 7 bases agree with TRBD1. The junction had 7 bases not matched to a gene; V was cut back by 0 bases and J by 2 bases. This CDR3 contains 17 residues. CDR1 is LGHNA, CDR2 YNFKEQ, per germline. The CDR3 spells CASSQDIGQATKNIQYF. The CDR3 DNA sequence: TGTGCCAGCAGCCAAGATATTGGACAGGCTACCAAAAACATTCAGTACTTC.

This clone was detected only once. The V gene is TRBV5-4, the J gene TRBJ2-7; 11 bases are a match to TRBD2. Germline-derived CDR1 and CDR2 are SGHNT and YYREEE (reference sequence). This CDR3 is 16 amino acids long. The V segment lost 0 bases and the J segment 3 bases; nucleotides outside the gene matches: 5. CDR3 DNA sequence: TGTGCCAGCAGCTTGGGTGGGACTAGCGGTATCTACGAGCAGTACTTC. It is translated as CASSLGGTSGIYEQYF.

The CDR3 here is CASTNTGGENQPQHF. CDR3 sequence (DNA): TGTGCCAGTACCAATACAGGGGGCGAAAATCAGCCCCAGCATTTT. The chain couples TRBV19 to TRBJ1-5, with 9 bases matching TRBD1. J lost 4 bases, V lost 7 bases, and 8 bases had no gene match. The CDR3 length is 15 residues. Germline lookup yields CDR1 LNHDA and CDR2 SQIVND (reference sequence).

V and J are TRBV5-6 and TRBJ2-3; D is perhaps TRBD1 (5 bases). CDR3 length equals 16 residues. In germline, CDR1 is SGHDT, CDR2 YYEEEE. Trimming removed 1 base from V and 0 bases from J, with 12 bases in between. CDR3 region: CASSLLGQTSTDTQYF. For the CDR3, the DNA is TGTGCCAGCAGCTTGTTGGGGCAAACTAGCACAGATACGCAGTATTTT.

The chain employs TRBV27 and TRBJ2-3, with 9 bases aligning to TRBD1. Germline loops: CDR1 MNHEY, CDR2 SMNVEV (reference sequence). V lost 3 bases and J lost 1; bases outside the gene matches: 14. The length of the CDR3 is 19 residues. CDR3 coding DNA: TGTGCCAGCAGTTTTGGACAGGGGAAATTCCTTCGGGGCACAGATACGCAGTATTTT. Translated: CASSFGQGKFLRGTDTQYF.

The chain has TRBV5-1 and TRBJ1-1; TRBD1 matches 9 bases. Trimming removed 1 base from V and 6 bases from J; junction bases left unmatched: 10. The CDR3 is made up of 16 amino acids. CDR1 and CDR2 from the germline V gene are SGHRS and YFSETQ. The CDR3 coding sequence is TGCGCCAGCAGCTTGTTGGGACAGGGCTTGTTGGCTGAAGCTTTCTTT. Protein sequence: CASSLLGQGLLAEAFF.

This clone was counted a few times. The chain combines TRBV4-1 with TRBJ1-2; 7 bases map to TRBD1. CDR3 size: 14 residues. Germline CDR1 MGHRA, CDR2 YSYEKL. Germline trimming cut 0 bases from V and 6 bases from J; bases unmatched to any gene: 4. The CDR3 DNA reads TGCGCCAGCAGCCAAGAGAGACAGGGCCATGGCTACACCTTC. Translation: CASSQERQGHGYTF.

The chain couples TRBV30 to TRBJ2-3; D uncertain. V was trimmed by 1 base and J by 6 bases, leaving 5 bases between them. In germline, CDR1 is GTSNPN, CDR2 SVGIG (reference sequence). The CDR3 spans 11 residues. The CDR3 DNA sequence: TGTGCCTGGAGTGGGGCGGATACGCAGTATTTT. As protein: CAWSGADTQYF.

The J gene is TRBJ1-1, the V gene TRBV28; D gene uncertain. The CDR3 is 16 amino acids. Trimming took 1 base from V and 0 from J, leaving 12 bases between them. The germline V gene has CDR1 MDHEN and CDR2 SYDVKM. The CDR3 DNA reads as TGTGCCAGCAGTTTATTCCACAGACCCATGAACACTGAAGCTTTCTTT. This sequence encodes CASSLFHRPMNTEAFF.

The chain combines TRBV30 with TRBJ2-7; no definite D call. The V end lost 5 bases, the J end lost 7 bases, and 18 bases lay between the germline ends. Germline CDR1 and CDR2: GTSNPN and SVGIG (reference sequence). There are 13 residues in the CDR3. The CDR3 sequence: CAWGKGNSGEQYF. CDR3 coding DNA: TGTGCCTGGGGGAAAGGGAATTCGGGTGAGCAGTACTTC.

This chain links TRBV19 with TRBJ1-1, with D maybe TRBD1 (5 bases). Deletions cut 10 bases from V and 6 bases from J, with 12 bases between. The germline V gene has CDR1 LNHDA and CDR2 SQIVND (reference sequence). There are 11 residues in the CDR3. CDR3 sequence reads: CATKRGAEAFF. DNA for the CDR3: TGTGCCACCAAACGGGGCGCTGAAGCTTTCTTT.